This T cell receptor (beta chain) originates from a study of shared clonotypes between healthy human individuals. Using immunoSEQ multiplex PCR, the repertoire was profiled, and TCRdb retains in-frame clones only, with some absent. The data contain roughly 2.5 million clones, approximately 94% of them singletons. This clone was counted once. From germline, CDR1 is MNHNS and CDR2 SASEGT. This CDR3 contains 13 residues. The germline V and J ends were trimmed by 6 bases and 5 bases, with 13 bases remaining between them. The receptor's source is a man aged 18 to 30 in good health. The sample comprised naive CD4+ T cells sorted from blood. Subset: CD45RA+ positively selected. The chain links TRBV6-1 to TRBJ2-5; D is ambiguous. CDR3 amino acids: CASRTLDRETQYF. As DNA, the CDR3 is TGTGCCAGCAGGACCCTGGATCGGGAGACCCAGTACTTC.